This T cell receptor (beta chain) was identified in a study of cytomegalovirus exposure and HLA in healthy donors. Study outcomes and limitations: The authors listed 164 TCR beta chains as cytomegalovirus-associated.

Worth noting for this clone: The antigen is not known.

Using immunoSEQ multiplex PCR, the repertoire was profiled, and TCRdb retains in-frame clones only, with some absent. The table lists 130,000 to 150,000 clones, about 90% of them singletons. The TCR originated in a woman in her twenties or thirties in good health and CMV-seropositive. Sequencing was carried out using PBMCs.

CDR3 nucleotide sequence: TGTGCCAGCAGCCCGGGACACATCACTGAAGCTTTCTTT. Protein sequence: CASSPGHITEAFF. The V and J genes are TRBV7-2 and TRBJ1-1; tentatively, D is TRBD1 (6 bases). Germline CDR1 reads SGHTA; CDR2 reads FQGNSA. The V gene lost 5 bases and the J gene lost 4 bases, with 11 bases spanning the gap. The CDR3 is 13 amino acids.